This T cell receptor beta chain was identified during a study of Siglec-9 on CD8 T cells in melanoma. Study-level findings and limits: An effector memory CD8+ T-cell subset seemingly accumulating in melanoma was reportedly marked and regulated by Siglec-9.

Repertoires were generated with immunoSEQ multiplex PCR, while TCRdb's copy carries only in-frame clones and drops some. The sample has about 36,000 clones; around 81% are singletons. Remarks on this clone: Its antigen is not known.

Material for sequencing was Siglec-9- CD8+ T cells sorted from blood. The origin of this receptor is a human donor in good health.

For the CDR3, the DNA is TGTGCCAGCAGTTTATTCGGAGAGACCCAGTACTTC. Its protein product is CASSLFGETQYF. The chain uses TRBV27 and TRBJ2-5; D uncertain. V lost 1 base and J 4 bases, leaving 4 bases between the germline ends. This CDR3 spans 12 amino acids. CDR1 MNHEY and CDR2 SMNVEV come from the germline V gene (reference sequence).